This entry lists 3 T cell receptor beta chains sequenced from one sample in a study of beta chain features in type 1 diabetes. The authors reverse transcribed all of the isolated RNA, so sequencing captured expressed TCRB transcripts. Generated by immunoSEQ multiplex PCR, the TCRdb table keeps only in-frame clones and is missing some. There are roughly 340,000 clones in the sample; approximately 15% occur only once, and roughly 0.015% lies in the top ten. Overall study results and limits: In every one of the four CD4+ subsets, TCRB CDR3s were moderately but significantly shorter in Type 1 diabetes patients.

Their antigen targets remain unknown. The specimen sequenced was naive CD4+ T cells from blood. These receptors came from a woman in her late teens or twenties with type 1 diabetes.

The rearrangement joins TRBV7-9 to TRBJ1-2, with 7 bases fitting TRBD1. Germline CDR1 is SEHNR and CDR2 is FQNEAQ (reference sequence). J gave up 8 bases and V 5 bases, and 17 bases lay outside the gene matches. The length of the CDR3 is 16 residues. CDR3 DNA: TGTGCCAGCAGCCCCCGGACAGGAGGGGCTGGGCGCGGCTACACCTTC. Translated, it gives CASSPRTGGAGRGYTF.

This clone was recorded a few times. The chain is built from TRBV25-1 and TRBJ2-3; possibly TRBD1 for D (6 bases). Per the germline V gene, CDR1 is MGHDK and CDR2 is SYGVNS. The V end was cut by 5 bases, the J end by 8 bases, with 20 bases between. The CDR3 extends over 15 amino acids. The CDR3 loop is CASSPTGTQGGTQYF. The CDR3 DNA follows: TGTGCCAGCAGTCCCACCGGGACCCAAGGGGGTACGCAGTATTTT.

This clone was counted between two and nine times. This chain links TRBV11-2 with TRBJ2-7, with a tentative D call TRBD1 (5 bases). The length of the CDR3 is 11 residues. Germline V gene data show CDR1 as SGHAT and CDR2 as FQNNGV. CDR3 sequence: CASSSAGIPFV. Written as DNA, the CDR3 is TGTGCCAGCAGCTCCGCAGGGATCCCCTTTGTC.